This T cell receptor beta chain was profiled in a study of lymphopenia after photon versus proton radiotherapy. General study points: Proton therapy kept repertoires fairly stable, unlike photons, which gained effector/memory cells. Oligoclonal CD8+ Temra expansion after nadir drove photon patients' diversity drop. Authors raise, but do not show, better survival with proton therapy.

Using immunoSEQ multiplex PCR, the repertoire was profiled, and TCRdb retains in-frame clones only, with some absent. Of some 64,000 clones listed, about 85% are singletons. Trimming took off 0 bases at V and 4 bases at J, with 16 bases between the two ends. CDR1 and CDR2 from the germline V gene are MNHEY and SMNVEV (reference sequence). The CDR3 is 16 amino acids. As concerns this clone: Its antigen is currently unknown.

The rearrangement uses TRBV27 and TRBJ2-7; either TRBD1 or TRBD2 may fit D (7 bases each). The clonotype originates from a man at least 80 years old with esophageal cancer. Sequencing was performed on peripheral blood, taken from a patient treated with proton-based radiotherapy. The CDR3 coding sequence is TGTGCCAGCAGTTTATCTGGAGGGGGCGGGGGTTACGAGCAGTACTTC. It specifies CASSLSGGGGGYEQYF.